Listed below are T cell receptor beta chains from one sample, sequenced in a study of cytomegalovirus exposure and HLA in healthy donors. Some clones are missing from TCRdb's copy, which holds only in-frame ones; the method was immunoSEQ multiplex PCR. The repertoire consists of 100,000 to 150,000 clones, with roughly 83% occurring once and the leading ten covering around 5%. The specimen sequenced was PBMCs. The origin of the receptors is a man aged 18 to 29 in good health and CMV-seronegative. The conserved cysteine and the conserved F or W are not part of the CDR3 here.

v_call,j_call,cdr3_aa
TRBV18,TRBJ2-2,ASSPQGLGGELF
TRBV25-1,TRBJ1-4,ASGDGGGEKLF
TRBV6-1,TRBJ2-7,ASVEAPAGGYEQY
TRBV5-6,TRBJ1-2,ASSLDSQVYGYT
TRBV19,TRBJ1-4,ASSIGFRATNEKLF
TRBV30,TRBJ1-4,AWGGGATNEKLF
TRBV27,TRBJ2-2,ASSMGLAALQGELF
TRBV19,TRBJ2-7,ASSKMGTVFYEQY
TRBV11-2,TRBJ2-7,ASSSRTGRIEYEQY
TRBV7-6,TRBJ2-1,ASSLASLAGDDEQF
TRBV19,TRBJ2-5,ASSTTGPGTQY
TRBV27,TRBJ2-5,ASSLEAGGLETQY
TRBV6-4,TRBJ2-1,ASSADSSYNEQF
TRBV27,TRBJ1-1,ASSLSTRANTEAF
TRBV30,TRBJ2-6,AWSVLRSPRSGANVLT
TRBV19,TRBJ2-7,ASSSGTGGIYEQY
TRBV19,TRBJ2-7,ASSKKQGAYEQY
TRBV5-6,TRBJ2-1,ASSQLAGGTEQF
TRBV7-8,TRBJ1-4,ASSLAGTGIYEKLF
TRBV6-6,TRBJ1-1,ASSYPEQGFSTEAF
TRBV30,TRBJ2-1,AWRYSGNEQF
TRBV5-1,TRBJ2-2,ASTRQGSGELF
TRBV29-1,TRBJ1-4,SVQGAAGNEKLF
TRBV19,TRBJ2-3,ASRLAGGTDTQY
TRBV5-1,TRBJ1-2,ASSPDMIDGYT
TRBV25-1,TRBJ2-3,ASRLAGRTDTQY
TRBV5-1,TRBJ2-5,ASSPGLGETQY
TRBV5-6,TRBJ2-1,ASEPQGFDEQF
TRBV5-1,TRBJ2-7,ASSTTSGRTREQY
TRBV30,TRBJ1-2,AWLDRGPANYGYT
TRBV6-5,TRBJ1-2,ASSYRGSNGYT
TRBV25-1,TRBJ2-7,ASSLRRGQGSQGDEQY
TRBV19,TRBJ2-1,ASSMTDRGTYNEQF
TRBV19,TRBJ1-5,ASSNSRREDQPQH
TRBV7-9,TRBJ1-1,ASSLARDRGRTEAF
TRBV5-4,TRBJ2-1,ASSLWGGVEQF
TRBV6-5,TRBJ1-3,ASSYQGQGAGNTIY
TRBV7-2,TRBJ2-1,ASSLGLAGGHNEQF
TRBV6-6,TRBJ2-5,ASVGTGWETQY
TRBV5-1,TRBJ1-2,ASSTSDLRYGYT
TRBV15,TRBJ2-1,ATSRDRQGYNEQF
TRBV28,TRBJ1-1,ASSSVYTEAF
TRBV5-4,TRBJ1-4,ASSFGQGGEKLF
TRBV9,TRBJ2-1,ASSVVGTASNEQF
TRBV30,TRBJ1-6,AWSAGTRSPLH
TRBV25-1,TRBJ1-1,ASSALLPTRGTEAF
TRBV11-3,TRBJ2-1,ASSLDLGGAGGNEQF
TRBV9,TRBJ2-5,ASSPRWSRVETQY
TRBV30,TRBJ2-1,AWETSGVNNEQF
TRBV30,TRBJ2-2,AWSGDRGDDGELF
TRBV6-5,TRBJ2-2,ASSSGGAVTGELF
TRBV27,TRBJ2-5,ASKFRGEETQY
TRBV28,TRBJ1-5,AIRGQGASNQPQH
TRBV27,TRBJ2-7,ASSDAGGAYEQY
TRBV6-5,TRBJ2-3,ASSLPGTFTDTQY
TRBV9,TRBJ2-3,ASSVSTGADTQY
TRBV19,TRBJ1-1,ASSTTGSGTEAF
TRBV29-1,TRBJ2-6,SVGDRGPGANVLT
TRBV5-1,TRBJ1-6,ASSITDLQGSYNSPLH